This TCR beta chain was retrieved from a study of Tregs in tolerant kidney transplant recipients. On the study more broadly: Recipient cells were told from donor cells by antibody staining.

As concerns this clone: The antigen remains undetermined.

Trimming removed 2 bases from V and 3 bases from J, with 16 bases in between. The CDR3 has 16 amino acids. The germline CDR1 and CDR2 sequences are MNHEY and SVGAGI. The protocol was immunoSEQ multiplex PCR, while the TCRdb copy is restricted to in-frame clones and leaves out a portion. The table shows just under 20,000 clones, with about two thirds occurring only once. Notes on the study in general: The small number of patients limits these findings pending further validation.

Sequencing was done on a sample of Tregs from blood cultured with allogeneic cells. This clonotype originated in a human donor in good health. V and J are TRBV6-5 and TRBJ1-1, with D perhaps TRBD1 (5 bases). The CDR3 region is CASSYAASRVDTEAFF. The DNA for the CDR3 is TGTGCCAGCAGTTACGCCGCCAGCAGGGTGGACACTGAAGCTTTCTTT.